These T cell receptor beta chains were read from a single sample in a study of vaccination effects on CD4 cells after COVID-19. Data came from immunoSEQ multiplex PCR; TCRdb stores just in-frame clones and leaves some out. This sample has around 30,000 clones; around 70% occur once, and the top ten carry 10% to 15%. These receptors are not linked to any known antigen. The starting material was CD4+ T cells from PBMCs cultured with HCoV-229E spike peptides, obtained after COVID-19 vaccination. Receptors were obtained from a human donor who received a COVID-19 vaccine. Both conserved end residues are part of each CDR3. A D gene is named only where the DNA matches it firmly. Clone sizes are given selectively: once, few, many, or a class where the clone is expanded.

j_call v_call clone_size d_call cdr3_nt cdr3_aa
TRBJ1-4 TRBV5-1 - TRBD1 TGCGCCAGCAGCTTAGGGACAGGTAGCAATGAAAAACTGTTTTTT CASSLGTGSNEKLFF
TRBJ2-3 TRBV10-2 - TRBD2 TGCGCCAGCAGTAGGACTAGCGCCTTTAGCACAGATACGCAGTATTTT CASSRTSAFSTDTQYF
TRBJ2-3 TRBV5-1 - - TGCGCCACCCTAAGGCAAAGCACAGATACGCAGTATTTT CATLRQSTDTQYF
TRBJ2-5 TRBV13 - TRBD2 TGTGCCAGCAGCCAGGGCCCTAGCGGGAGTGCGGAGACCCAGTACTTC CASSQGPSGSAETQYF
TRBJ1-5 TRBV7-9 - - TGTGCCAGCAGCTTAGTCAAGATAAATCAGCCCCAGCATTTT CASSLVKINQPQHF
TRBJ2-1 TRBV27 - TRBD2 TGTGCCAGCAGTTTATATTCTAGCGGGGCCTACAATGAGCAGTTCTTC CASSLYSSGAYNEQFF
TRBJ2-3 TRBV5-1 - TRBD1 TGCGCCAGCAGCTACATGACAGGGGGGAACACAGATACGCAGTATTTT CASSYMTGGNTDTQYF
TRBJ2-6 TRBV3-1/TRBV3-2 - - TGTGCCAGCAGCCAGGGGACGAAGGTGGGACCTGGGGCCAACGTCCTGACTTTC CASSQGTKVGPGANVLTF
TRBJ2-5 TRBV2 - TRBD2 TGTGCCAGCAGGGGACTAGCGACGCCTACGACCCAGTACTTC CASRGLATPTTQYF
TRBJ2-3 TRBV24-1 - - TGTGCCACCGACCCTGCCCTGGATACGCAGTATTTT CATDPALDTQYF
TRBJ1-4 TRBV5-1 - TRBD1 TGCGCCAGCAGCTTTTTAGGACAGGAGGAAAAACTGTTTTTT CASSFLGQEEKLFF
TRBJ1-2 TRBV18 - - TGTGCCAGCTCAGACGGAAGCATAACCTATGGCTACACCTTC CASSDGSITYGYTF
TRBJ2-3 TRBV27 - TRBD2 TGTGCCAGCACACCCCAAAGACTAGCGGGAGGGGGCACAGATACGCAGTATTTT CASTPQRLAGGGTDTQYF
TRBJ1-1 TRBV5-4 - - TGTGCCAGCAGCTATTCGCGCGGGAACACTGAAGCTTTCTTT CASSYSRGNTEAFF
TRBJ1-5 TRBV2 - - TGTGCCAGCGGACAGAACCTCAATCAGCCCCAGCATTTT CASGQNLNQPQHF
TRBJ2-1 TRBV7-2 - TRBD2 TGTGCCAGCAGTATTCCTAGCGGCCTAGACAATGAGCAGTTCTTC CASSIPSGLDNEQFF
TRBJ2-5 TRBV9 - - TGTGCCAGCAACCCGGGGGATTGGAGGGGGCGCATGGAGACCCAGTACTTC CASNPGDWRGRMETQYF
TRBJ2-3 TRBV7-9 once TRBD2 TGTGCCAGCAGCTTCAAGACTAGCGGGGGTCACACAGATACGCAGTATTTT CASSFKTSGGHTDTQYF
TRBJ2-7 TRBV6-5 - TRBD1 TGTGCCAGCAGTTACTCAAGGGGGCAACGGGTTAACGAGCAGTACTTC CASSYSRGQRVNEQYF
TRBJ2-1 TRBV5-1 - TRBD2 TGCGCCAGCAGCTTGGGCGGCGGGGGGGCTTCTGAGCAGTTCTTC CASSLGGGGASEQFF
TRBJ1-1 TRBV18 - - TGTGCCAGCTCACCCACCGGGGTGGGGAACACTGAAGCTTTCTTT CASSPTGVGNTEAFF
TRBJ1-1 TRBV30 - TRBD1 TGTGCCTGGAGTCGACAGGGGGCTGAAGCTTTCTTT CAWSRQGAEAFF